This passage covers 11 T cell receptor beta chains from one sample sequenced in a study of post-analysis software for immune sequencing data. Study-level results: Comparison of patients with controls showed a handful of TRBV segments more frequent in patients, TRBV5-6, TRBV5-1 and TRBV20-1 among them.

No antigen has been assigned to these receptors. The TCR beta cDNA libraries carried unique molecular identifiers. MiXCR, applied by TCRdb to the PCR reads, yields one record per CDR3 protein. The top ten clones hold about 12% of a sample with about 460,000 distinct CDR3 sequences, roughly 45% of them seen once. Sequences were obtained from blood. These TCRs come from a girl aged 5-17 years with multiple sclerosis.

This clonotype was counted a few times. The rearrangement joins TRBV12-3 or TRBV12-4 to TRBJ2-7; 10 nucleotides match TRBD1. Unmatched junction bases numbered 3, after V lost 6 bases and J lost 1 base. This CDR3 comprises 14 residues. The CDR3 loop is CASRTGGASYEQYF. DNA of the CDR3: TGTGCCAGCAGGACAGGGGGCGCGTCCTACGAGCAGTACTTC.

This clonotype was seen a few times. V and J are TRBV20-1 and TRBJ1-1; D is unclear. Trimming took off 0 bases at V and 6 bases at J, with 17 bases between the two ends. This CDR3 spans 15 amino acids. From germline, CDR1 is DFQATT and CDR2 SNEGSKA (reference sequence). CDR3: CSAREGTGKWAEAFF. CDR3 in DNA: TGCAGTGCTAGAGAAGGAACGGGAAAGTGGGCTGAAGCTTTCTTT.

V and J are TRBV5-5 and TRBJ2-1; D gene unclear. Trimming shortened V by 4 bases and J by 5 bases, and 16 bases separated the two germline ends. This CDR3 is built from 15 residues. The germline V gene encodes CDR1 SGHKS and CDR2 YYEKEE (reference sequence). CDR3 protein: CASSETIPWDNEQFF. CDR3 sequence (DNA): TGTGCCAGCAGCGAAACCATACCGTGGGACAATGAGCAGTTCTTC.

V and J are TRBV7-3 and TRBJ2-1; 8 nucleotides match TRBD1. The germline gives CDR1 SGHTA, CDR2 FQGTGA. The CDR3 contains 13 residues. V lost 5 bases, J lost 9 bases, and 6 bases stayed unmatched. The CDR3: CASSPQGAREQFF. The CDR3 nucleotides are TGTGCCAGCAGCCCCCAGGGGGCGCGTGAGCAGTTCTTC.

This chain uses TRBV20-1 with TRBJ2-1; D might be TRBD2 (6 bases). Germline assignment: CDR1 DFQATT and CDR2 SNEGSKA (reference sequence). This CDR3 has 13 amino acids. CDR3 in amino acids: CSPGARGGDVQFF. The CDR3 region has the DNA TGCAGCCCCGGGGCTAGGGGAGGCGATGTGCAGTTCTTC.

The J gene is TRBJ2-7, the V gene TRBV5-1; D is uncertain. This CDR3 has 15 residues. Trimming stripped 0 bases from V and 1 base from J, with 11 bases between. CDR1 is SGHRS, CDR2 YFSETQ, per germline. The CDR3, as DNA: TGCGCCAGCAGCTTGGAGGCTGCTGCGTCCTACGAGCAGTACTTC. Amino acids: CASSLEAAASYEQYF.

This clonotype came up a few times. The chain couples TRBV20-1 to TRBJ2-3; D perhaps matches TRBD1 (6 bases). The CDR3 extends over 15 amino acids. CDR1 and CDR2 (germline): DFQATT, SNEGSKA (reference sequence). The V gene lost 3 bases and the J gene lost 1 base, with 14 bases spanning the gap. The CDR3, as DNA: TGCAGTGCTAGCGGGACAAAGTTTCGCACAGATACGCAGTATTTT. It codes for CSASGTKFRTDTQYF.

The chain couples TRBV10-3 to TRBJ1-1; possibly TRBD1 for D (6 bases). V shed 3 bases and J shed 3 bases, with 8 bases lying between them. Germline loops: CDR1 ENHRY, CDR2 SYGVKD. The CDR3 contains 13 residues. CDR3 in DNA: TGTGCCATCAGTGAACAGGGCGACACTGAAGCTTTCTTT. Translation: CAISEQGDTEAFF.

In regard to this clonotype: At one boundary the junction diverges from the germline segment, which might be a read error. This rearrangement joins TRBV7-7 to TRBJ2-1; 11 nucleotides line up with TRBD2. CDR1 SSHAT and CDR2 FNYEAQ come from the germline V gene (reference sequence). The CDR3 has 15 amino acids. The CDR3: CASSLDSLAGVEQFF. In DNA form, the CDR3 reads TGTGCTAGCAGCTTAGATTCACTAGCGGGAGTTGAGCAGTTCTTC.

V usage is TRBV12-3 or TRBV12-4 and J usage is TRBJ1-2; tentative D call: TRBD1 (5 bases). V lost 6 bases and J 5 bases, leaving 13 bases between the germline ends. The CDR3 has 13 amino acids. DNA of the CDR3: TGTGCCAGCAGCCTGTGGGGGTTATATGGCTACACCTTC. Translating gives CASSLWGLYGYTF.

Only a few counts were recorded for this clonotype. The rearrangement uses TRBV6-5 and TRBJ2-1; no firm D call. V was clipped by 2 bases and J by 10 bases, with 3 bases between them. There are 10 residues in the CDR3. CDR1 and CDR2 from the germline V gene are MNHEY and SVGAGI. The CDR3 sequence is CASSYPEQFF. The DNA for the CDR3 is TGTGCCAGCAGTTACCCAGAGCAGTTCTTC.